The clone carrying this TCR beta chain came up a few times. Its target is unknown. 60 Vbeta and 13 Jbeta primers were used in PCR. Clones were sequenced by immunoSEQ multiplex PCR, and TCRdb holds only the in-frame ones, with some missing. The sample holds about 170,000 clones; over 60% are singletons and the top ten take less than 0.9%. This CDR3 comprises 18 residues. Trimming removed 0 bases from V and 0 bases from J; junction bases left unmatched: 2. Germline V gene data show CDR1 as SGHTS and CDR2 as YDEGEE. These data belong to a study of cytomegalovirus exposure and HLA in healthy donors. The study, taken as a whole, reports: Roughly uniform sequencing depth across donors was assumed, possibly incorrectly.

This chain joins TRBV5-8 and TRBJ2-6; 11 nucleotides match TRBD2. The sequenced sample consisted of PBMCs. This receptor was obtained from a female donor in good health and CMV-seronegative. The CDR3 DNA is TGTGCCAGCAGCTTGGTCGGACTAGCGGGCTCTGGGGCCAACGTCCTGACTTTC. This sequence encodes CASSLVGLAGSGANVLTF.